These T cell receptor beta chains were read from a single sample in a study of shared clonotypes between healthy human individuals. The assay was immunoSEQ multiplex PCR, and TCRdb's table has in-frame clones only and misses some. Of some 800,000 clones listed, nearly 95% were seen once; the top ten hold 24%. The specimen sequenced was naive CD8+ T cells sorted from blood. The origin of the receptors is a man aged 25 to 40 in good health. CDR3s include the opening cysteine and the closing phenylalanine or tryptophan. A D gene is named only where the DNA matches it firmly.

V gene	CDR3 length	J gene	D gene	CDR3 protein	CDR3 DNA
TRBV7-9	16	TRBJ2-7	TRBD1	CASSPTPGTGSNEQYF	TGTGCCAGCAGTCCGACCCCAGGGACAGGCAGCAACGAGCAGTACTTC
TRBV6-1	15	TRBJ2-7	TRBD1	CASTGRGQGYYEQYF	TGTGCCAGCACCGGTCGGGGACAGGGCTACTACGAGCAGTACTTC
TRBV5-5	14	TRBJ2-7	TRBD1	CASSSAGTVYEQYF	TGTGCCAGCAGCTCGGCCGGGACAGTCTACGAGCAGTACTTC
TRBV9	19	TRBJ2-2	TRBD1	CASSVPWDRVTSGTGELFF	TGTGCCAGCAGCGTCCCCTGGGACAGGGTCACATCTGGCACCGGGGAGCTGTTTTTT
TRBV4-3	17	TRBJ2-7	TRBD1	CASSQDTLVQGIYEQYF	TGCGCCAGCAGCCAAGATACACTGGTACAGGGGATCTACGAGCAGTACTTC
TRBV11-2	13	TRBJ2-7	.	CASSSNRAYEQYF	TGTGCCAGCAGCTCCAACAGGGCCTACGAGCAGTACTTC
TRBV25-1	15	TRBJ2-7	.	CASSDKRRPSYEQYF	TGTGCCAGCAGTGATAAGCGGAGGCCCTCCTACGAGCAGTACTTC
TRBV28	14	TRBJ2-7	.	CASSPSDKPYEQYF	TGTGCCAGCAGTCCCTCGGACAAGCCCTACGAGCAGTACTTC
TRBV13	16	TRBJ2-7	.	CASSVATGHLVDEQYF	TGTGCCAGCAGCGTCGCCACAGGTCACTTAGTTGACGAGCAGTACTTC
TRBV9	17	TRBJ2-2	.	CASSVPKPGGATGELFF	TGTGCCAGCAGCGTCCCGAAACCTGGGGGTGCCACCGGGGAGCTGTTTTTT
TRBV27	14	TRBJ2-4	TRBD1	CASSPGTGLDIQYF	TGTGCCAGCAGTCCCGGGACAGGCTTGGACATTCAGTACTTC
TRBV7-2	16	TRBJ2-1	.	CASSLMRTPSYNEQFF	TGTGCCAGCAGCTTAATGCGGACCCCCTCCTACAATGAGCAGTTCTTC